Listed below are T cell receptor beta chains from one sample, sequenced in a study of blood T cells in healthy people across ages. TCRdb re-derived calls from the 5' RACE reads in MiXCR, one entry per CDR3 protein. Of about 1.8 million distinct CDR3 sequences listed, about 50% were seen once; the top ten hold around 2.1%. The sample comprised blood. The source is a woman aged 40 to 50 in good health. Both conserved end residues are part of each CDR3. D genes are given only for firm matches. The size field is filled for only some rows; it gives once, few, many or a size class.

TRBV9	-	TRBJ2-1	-	TGTGCCAGCAGCGTAGCTCAAGGGGGGCCTTACAATGAGCAGTTCTTC	CASSVAQGGPYNEQFF
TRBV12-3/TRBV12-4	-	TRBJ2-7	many	TGTGCCAGCAGTAAACAGACCTACGAGCAGTACTTC	CASSKQTYEQYF
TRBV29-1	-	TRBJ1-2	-	TGCAGCGTTGACTCCAGGGAGCTGGACACCTTC	CSVDSRELDTF
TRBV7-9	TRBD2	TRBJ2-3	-	TGTGCCAGCAGGAATACTAAGCGGGGGCGACTCACAGATACGCAGTATTTT	CASRNTKRGRLTDTQYF
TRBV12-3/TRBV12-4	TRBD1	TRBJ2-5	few	TGTGCCAGCAGTCGCAGACAGGGGCTAGAGACCCAGTACTTC	CASSRRQGLETQYF
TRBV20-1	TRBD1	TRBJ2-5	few	TGCAGTGCTAGAGATTCGAGGGGGCCATTCCAAGAGACCCAGTACTTC	CSARDSRGPFQETQYF
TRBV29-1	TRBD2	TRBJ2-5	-	TGCAGCGTACAAGGACTAGCGGGGGGTCCCGCGGTGGAGACCCAGTACTTC	CSVQGLAGGPAVETQYF
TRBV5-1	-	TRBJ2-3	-	TGCGCCAGCAGCTGGAGGGGGTCGGCGCGGGGGAACACAGATACGCAGTATTTT	CASSWRGSARGNTDTQYF
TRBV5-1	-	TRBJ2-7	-	TGCGCCAGCAGGGGGTCGGGGTCTGTCTACGAGCAGTACTTC	CASRGSGSVYEQYF
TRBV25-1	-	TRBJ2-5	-	TGTGCCAGCAGTGTGATAAGGGCGGAAGAGACCCAGTACTTC	CASSVIRAEETQYF
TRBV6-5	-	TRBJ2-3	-	TGTGCCAGCACTAGGGCGGGGTCAGATACGCAGTATTTT	CASTRAGSDTQYF
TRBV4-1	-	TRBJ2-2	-	TGCGCCAGCAGCCAAGCGATGTTTGGCGGGGAGCTGTTTTTT	CASSQAMFGGELFF
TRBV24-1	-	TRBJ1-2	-	TGTGCCACCAGTGGTCCGACAGTTCCCTATGGCTACACCTTC	CATSGPTVPYGYTF
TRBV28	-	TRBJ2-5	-	TGTGCCAGCAGGGCACTAGGTCCAGGGGAGACCCAGTACTTC	CASRALGPGETQYF
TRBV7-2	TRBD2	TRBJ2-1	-	TGTGCCAGCAGCTTAGGGTTAGCGGGGGGCCGCTTCTCCTACAATGAGCAGTTCTTC	CASSLGLAGGRFSYNEQFF
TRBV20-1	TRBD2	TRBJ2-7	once	TGCAGTACTATGGGACTAGGCAACTACGAGCAGTACTTC	CSTMGLGNYEQYF
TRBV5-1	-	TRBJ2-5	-	TGCGCCAGCAGCTTGGTAGGACCCGGCCAAGAGACCCAGTACTTC	CASSLVGPGQETQYF
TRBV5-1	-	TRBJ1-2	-	TGCGCCAGCAGCTTGGCCAGCGACGGAGCTAACTATGGCTACACCTTC	CASSLASDGANYGYTF
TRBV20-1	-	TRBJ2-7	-	TGCAGTGCTATCCGGGCCTCTGATGAGCAGTACTTC	CSAIRASDEQYF
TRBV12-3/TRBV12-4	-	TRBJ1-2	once	TGTGCCAGCAGTTTTAGGTCGGGGGCTGGCTACACCTTC	CASSFRSGAGYTF
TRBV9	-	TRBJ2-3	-	TGTGCCAGCAGCGTAGACCCAGGGGGCACAGATACGCAGTATTTT	CASSVDPGGTDTQYF
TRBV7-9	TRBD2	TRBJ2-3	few	TGTGCCAGCAGCTCCGGACTAGCGGGGGGGCCCCCCAGCACAGATACGCAGTATTTT	CASSSGLAGGPPSTDTQYF
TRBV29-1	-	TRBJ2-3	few	TGCAGCGGGGAGGAGGGCACAGATACGCAGTATTTT	CSGEEGTDTQYF
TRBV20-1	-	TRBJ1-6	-	TGCAGTGCAAGGTTACCGAATTCACCCCTCCACTTT	CSARLPNSPLHF
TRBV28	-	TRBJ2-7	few	TGTGCCAGCAGTGAAACAGGGTTTGAGGGCGAGCAGTACTTC	CASSETGFEGEQYF
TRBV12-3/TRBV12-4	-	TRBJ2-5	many	TGTGCCAGCCGTGGAGGGCAAGAGACCCAGTACTTC	CASRGGQETQYF
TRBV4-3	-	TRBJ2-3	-	TGCGCCAGCAGCCAAGGGGGAGAGTTTTGGGATACGCAGTATTTT	CASSQGGEFWDTQYF
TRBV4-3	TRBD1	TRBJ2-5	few	TGCGCCAGCAGCCAGACAGGGGGCGGTCGGCAAGAGACCCAGTACTTC	CASSQTGGGRQETQYF
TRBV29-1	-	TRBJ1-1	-	TGCAGCGTGTACAGGGCGAACACTGAAGCTTTCTTT	CSVYRANTEAFF
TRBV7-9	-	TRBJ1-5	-	TGTGCCAGTGGCTCAGGGGACGTTCCCAATCAGCCCCAGCATTTT	CASGSGDVPNQPQHF
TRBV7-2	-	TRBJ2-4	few	TGTGCCAGCAGCTTAGCACCAGGGACCAAAAACATTCAGTACTTC	CASSLAPGTKNIQYF
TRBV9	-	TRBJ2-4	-	TGTGCCAGCAGCCCAAACGGACTAGCCAAAAACATTCAGTACTTC	CASSPNGLAKNIQYF
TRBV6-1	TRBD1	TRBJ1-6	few	TGTGCCAGCAGTGACACCCGGGACAGGGGTTTATTCTCACCCCTCCACTTT	CASSDTRDRGLFSPLHF
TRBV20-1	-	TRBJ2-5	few	TGCAGTGCCCGCCGGACCGTGTCTTGGGAGACCCAGTACTTC	CSARRTVSWETQYF
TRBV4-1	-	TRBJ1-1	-	TGCGCCAGCAGCCAAGATTCAAGGGGACGGGGCAGTTTCTTT	CASSQDSRGRGSFF
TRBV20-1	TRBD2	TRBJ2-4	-	TGCAGTGCTCCAGCGGGAGGTATCCGGGTCGTAGCCAAAAACATTCAGTACTTC	CSAPAGGIRVVAKNIQYF
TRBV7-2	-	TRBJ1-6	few	TGTGCCAGCAGCCTCTCATGGAGGGGGGTGGAATCACCCCTCCACTTT	CASSLSWRGVESPLHF
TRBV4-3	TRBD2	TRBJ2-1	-	TGCGCCAGCAGCCAAGAAAGGGCTAGCGGGGGCGAGCAGTTCTTC	CASSQERASGGEQFF
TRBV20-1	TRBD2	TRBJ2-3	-	TGCAGTGCCCAGCTACTAGCGGGGGGGCCAGGTTTTGCAGATACGCAGTATTTT	CSAQLLAGGPGFADTQYF
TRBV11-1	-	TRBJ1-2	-	TGTGCCAGCAGCGCGTTCGGGGGGTATGGCTACACCTTC	CASSAFGGYGYTF
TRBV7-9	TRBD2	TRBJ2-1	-	TGTGCCAGCAGCATGGAGGTTGGACTAGCGGGTATAAGCTCCTACAATGAGCAGTTCTTC	CASSMEVGLAGISSYNEQFF
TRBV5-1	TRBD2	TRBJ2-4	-	TGCGCCAGCAGCTTGTTCGCGGGGGTAGCCAAAAACATTCAGTACTTC	CASSLFAGVAKNIQYF
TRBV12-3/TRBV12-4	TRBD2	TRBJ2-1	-	TGTGCCAGCAGTTTTGGGGCTAGCGGGGGGCGACTTGACAATGAGCAGTTCTTC	CASSFGASGGRLDNEQFF
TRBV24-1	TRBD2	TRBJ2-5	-	TGTGCCACCAGTGACGGGGGGGAGGAGACCCAGTACTTC	CATSDGGEETQYF
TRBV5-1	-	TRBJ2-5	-	TGCGCCAGCAGCTTGGCAGAGAGACAAGAGACCCAGTACTTC	CASSLAERQETQYF
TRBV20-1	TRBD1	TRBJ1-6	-	TGCAGTCCCTCGACAGGGGTACGTAATTCACCCCTCCACTTT	CSPSTGVRNSPLHF
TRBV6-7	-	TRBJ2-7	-	TGTGCCAGCAGTTACGGCGGGGTCGGAGTCCGCGACTCCTACGAGCAGTACTTC	CASSYGGVGVRDSYEQYF
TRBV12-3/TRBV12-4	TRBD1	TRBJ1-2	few	TGTGCCAGCAGTTTGAGGGGGCAGGCTTATGGCTACACCTTC	CASSLRGQAYGYTF
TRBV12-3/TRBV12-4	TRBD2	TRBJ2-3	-	TGTGCCAGCCTGAGCCCGGGACTAGCGGGGGCAAAGGTCACAGATACGCAGTATTTT	CASLSPGLAGAKVTDTQYF
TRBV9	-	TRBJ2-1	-	TGTGCCAGCAGAGGGGGGGCGCTGGATGAGCAGTTCTTC	CASRGGALDEQFF
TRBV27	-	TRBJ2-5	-	TGTGCCAGCCATCCCGCCGGAAGCAGGGTAGAGACCCAGTACTTC	CASHPAGSRVETQYF
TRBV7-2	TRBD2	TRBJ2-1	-	TGTGCCAGCAGCTTATTAGGACTAGCGGGGGTTCGGAATGAGCAGTTCTTC	CASSLLGLAGVRNEQFF
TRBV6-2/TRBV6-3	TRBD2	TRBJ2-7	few	TGTGCCAGCACTCCAGCGGGACTAGCGATATACGAGCAGTACTTC	CASTPAGLAIYEQYF
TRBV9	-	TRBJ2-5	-	TGTGCCGGCAGCCCAACCGCCGGCAGGGAGACCCAGTACTTC	CAGSPTAGRETQYF